These T cell receptor beta chains were read from a single sample in a study of OX40 agonist ivuxolimab in advanced cancers. Assay: immunoSEQ multiplex PCR; the TCRdb copy retains only in-frame clones and omits some. Here the sample spans roughly 54,000 clones, about 89% being singletons. The specimen was CD4+ or CD8+ T cells sorted from blood, collected in a trial of the OX40 agonist ivuxolimab. Every receptor here comes from an adult with an advanced solid tumor such as melanoma, head and neck, liver or kidney cancer. Each CDR3 is given with its conserved first and last residue.

V	J	CDR3
TRBV15	TRBJ1-5	CATSRDPPAQHF
TRBV7-2	TRBJ1-1	CASTVLQGTEAFF
TRBV6-6	TRBJ1-2	CASSYGHRGEDGYTF
TRBV19	TRBJ1-1	CASSRPTDLNTEAFF
TRBV27	TRBJ2-1	CASKNIPGRDWDSYNEQFF
TRBV30	TRBJ1-1	CAWSYGTGTEAFF
TRBV9	TRBJ2-3	CASSVGTRGTRDTQYF
TRBV9	TRBJ1-4	CASSVAEGRVEKLFF
TRBV2	TRBJ1-6	CASRRQNSPLHF
TRBV29-1	TRBJ2-7	CSVAGVAGGVEQYF
TRBV6-1	TRBJ2-5	CASSEGPSGPQETQYF
TRBV5-4	TRBJ2-4	CASSTGQGKNIQYF
TRBV18	TRBJ2-3	CASSPGVVDTQYF
TRBV7-8	TRBJ2-1	CASSLVGREQFF
TRBV10-2	TRBJ2-7	CASRARNVDEQYF
TRBV18	TRBJ2-6	CASSPMKGAGANVLTF
TRBV7-9	TRBJ2-7	CASSPVGGQSRVAYF
TRBV2	TRBJ2-5	CATVGSAGGLAAQYF
TRBV11-2	TRBJ2-7	CASSLVGPSGRVVYF
TRBV30	TRBJ2-7	CAWSSAVEQYF
TRBV2	TRBJ2-5	CASFSGGGQETQYF
TRBV6-5	TRBJ1-1	CASIRNGMNTEAFF
TRBV5-1	TRBJ1-1	CASSASGSVTEAFF
TRBV7-8	TRBJ2-7	CASSLAVSGTGSGHEQYF
TRBV9	TRBJ1-1	CASSVEAGNTEAFF
TRBV6-1	TRBJ2-7	CASSKLAFEQYF
TRBV18	TRBJ2-5	CASSPTQETQYF
TRBV13	TRBJ1-6	CASSQGQVNSPLHF
TRBV7-9	TRBJ1-3	CASSYDRVSGNTIYF
TRBV4-1	TRBJ1-1	CASGGVLGGGTEAFF
TRBV14	TRBJ1-2	CASSPGAPGYGYTF
TRBV9	TRBJ2-1	CASSPRSGQGAQEQFF
TRBV7-9	TRBJ1-1	CASLSEMATEAFF
TRBV7-9	TRBJ1-3	CASRSGQGASGNTIYF
TRBV10-3	TRBJ1-5	CAISESLASGRDQPQHF
TRBV19	TRBJ1-1	CASRPLDRPNTEAFF
TRBV10-3	TRBJ1-5	CAIRGTDGHQPQHF
TRBV6-1	TRBJ2-3	CASKSPGQGTDTQYF
TRBV13	TRBJ1-2	CASSLGGRVADGYTF
TRBV9	TRBJ1-3	CASSVGVEYGNTIYF
TRBV5-6	TRBJ2-2	CASSPAGRTGELFF
TRBV10-2	TRBJ2-7	CASTPGTGSYEQYF
TRBV25-1	TRBJ2-2	CASRDDRGRTGELFF
TRBV30	TRBJ2-5	CASWEGAGTQYF
TRBV5-6	TRBJ2-7	CASTGGGNEQYF
TRBV19	TRBJ2-3	CASSREGGWTDTQYF
TRBV7-9	TRBJ2-7	CASTKYRRTGSYEQYF
TRBV11-3	TRBJ2-3	CASSLQVTSTDTQYF
TRBV13	TRBJ2-7	CASSSRQGTYEQYF
TRBV2	TRBJ1-4	CASSASESEKLFF
TRBV7-6	TRBJ1-1	CASSLTSGTRNTEAFF
TRBV5-4	TRBJ1-4	CASSLFSGTNEKLFF